This TCR beta chain is drawn from a study of a mutant IDH1 vaccine in newly diagnosed glioma. Time point given: week 47, end of study. Doses of 300 ug of mutant IDH1 20-mer peptide were given with topical imiquimod. Sequencing was performed with immunoSEQ multiplex PCR; in TCRdb, only in-frame clones are kept and a portion is missing. The sample lists 35,000 to 40,000 clones; over 70% were seen once. The V gene's germline CDR1 is LNHDA and CDR2 SQIVND (reference sequence). The CDR3 totals 17 residues. J was trimmed by 0 bases and V by 4 bases; bases with no gene match: 6. Concerning this clone itself: Its antigen remains unidentified.

The receptor's source is a man aged 40-55 years with glioma. Sequenced material: PBMCs, taken from a glioma patient whose treatment included an IDH1 peptide vaccine. The genes are TRBV19 and TRBJ2-2, with TRBD1 identical over 9 bases. CDR3 loop: CASSRGQGLSNTGELFF. The CDR3 DNA reads TGTGCCAGTAGTAGAGGACAGGGGTTATCGAACACCGGGGAGCTGTTTTTT. Full variable domain (remainder filled in from reference TRBV19 and TRBJ2-2): DGGITQSPKYLFRKEGQNVTLSCEQNLNHDAMYWYRQDPGQGLRLIYYSQIVNDFQKGDIAEGYSVSREKKESFPLTVTSAQKNPTAFYLCASSRGQGLSNTGELFFGEGSRLTVL.